The sequence of this T cell receptor (beta chain) was determined in a study of blood T cell repertoires in COVID-19. Study overall: COVID-19 samples from acute and convalescent phases originated in the United States, Italy and Spain. From T cells, B-cell-depleted T cells, or PBMCs came the material, which was cDNA or gDNA.

Study processing details: Amplification from reference gene primers served as the basis for estimated nucleated cell counts. Here immunoSEQ multiplex PCR was the method, and the copy in TCRdb shows in-frame clones only, minus some. V and J calls and clone size are given by that table; D and trimming were obtained from the DNA. The profile shows around 300,000 clones, around 90% of them singletons. This CDR3 contains 14 residues. Germline V gene lookup returns CDR1 LNHNV and CDR2 YYDKDF (reference sequence). Trimming cost V 2 bases and J 1 base, with 8 bases left between them. Sequenced sample: peripheral blood. The genes are TRBV15 and TRBJ1-1, with D possibly matching TRBD1 (5 bases). This sequence was found in a man between 50 and 59 years old with acute or convalescent COVID-19. CDR3 in amino acids: CATSRTDTNTEAFF. The CDR3 region has the DNA TGTGCCACCAGCAGAACGGACACGAACACTGAAGCTTTCTTT.